The T cell receptor (beta chain) described here comes from a study of OX40 agonist ivuxolimab in advanced cancers. Regarding the complete study: The costimulatory receptor OX40 (CD134) was targeted by ivuxolimab, a fully human IgG2 agonistic monoclonal antibody. Intravenous ivuxolimab was administered to patients every 2 weeks at six dose levels: 0.01, 0.1, 0.3, 1.5, 3 and 10 mg/kg. Of the 50 or so patients in dose escalation, 19 had hepatocellular carcinoma, about 15 had melanoma, 9 had renal cell carcinoma and 9 had head and neck cancer. In the dose-escalation cohort, about four fifths of patients were male, and the mean age was 60 years with a range of roughly 23 to 79. Patients were allowed to have had prior anti-PD-1, anti-PD-L1 or anti-CTLA-4 therapy, and around 40% of the dose-escalation patients had previously received checkpoint inhibitors. Partial responses occurred in three dose-escalation patients, of whom one had hepatocellular carcinoma and two had cutaneous melanoma. The purpose of peripheral TCRbeta sequencing was to test whether ivuxolimab changed TCR sequence diversity and led to clonal T-cell expansion. The paper covers the monotherapy dose-escalation part of the phase I ivuxolimab trial, which included N of about 50 patients.

The trial excluded patients who had a history of autoimmune disease or who were on systemic immunosuppression. Peripheral blood for TCR sequencing was drawn from every dose cohort at baseline, at cycle 4 day 1 and at cycle 7 day 1. Samples came from an open-label, multicenter, first-in-human phase I dose-escalation trial of ivuxolimab. Adults with locally advanced or metastatic melanoma, renal cell carcinoma, hepatocellular carcinoma or head and neck squamous cell carcinoma were enrolled in the trial. Before TCR sequencing, CD4+ and CD8+ T cells were separately sorted from peripheral blood. Study-level results and caveats: Low levels of normalized T-cell clonal expansion were also seen in some patients who did not respond. The antigen specificity of the peripheral T cells that underwent clonal expansion was not determined. After ivuxolimab, CD8+ T cells had more expanded clones than CD4+ T cells on average. At doses of 0.1 to 3.0 mg/kg, clonal expansion of both CD4+ and CD8+ blood T cells was observed from baseline to week 6. In the 0.1-3.0 mg/kg groups, partial responders were among the patients with the lowest normalized peripheral clonal expansion, particularly in CD8+ T cells.

This clone came up a few times. Its antigen remains undetermined. Within one base of it there is no much larger clone, and no base qualities were kept. For sequencing of the TCRbeta CDR3 region, genomic DNA was extracted from the sorted cells. TCRbeta CDR3 regions were sequenced using the immunoSEQ Assay. The clones in this table, taken by TCRdb from immuneACCESS, are in-frame only. Not every clone is retained; where verified, under half of the shortfall comes from an unresolved V gene, and the cause of the rest is unknown. A total of tens of thousands of clones appear in this sample, 80% to 90% of them only once. Of the sample, roughly 1.9% falls within the top ten clones. Taken from the germline V gene (reference sequence), the CDR1 and CDR2 loops are MNHEY and SMNVEV. The germline V and J ends show losses of 5 bases and 4 bases respectively, and no gene match explains 3 bases of the junction. The CDR3 runs 14 amino acids, cysteine and phenylalanine included. CDR3 DNA only is kept here, 42 bases in frame from base 1.

This TCR was recovered from an adult with an advanced solid tumor such as melanoma, head and neck, liver or kidney cancer. The chain is encoded by TRBV27 joined to TRBJ2-1; the junction holds 9 bases that match TRBD1. This specimen consisted of CD4+ or CD8+ T cells sorted from blood, obtained in a trial of the OX40 agonist ivuxolimab. The CDR3 protein sequence reads: CASSTDRGYNEQFF. The nucleotides are TGTGCCAGCAGTACAGACAGGGGGTACAATGAGCAGTTCTTC.